The 30 T cell receptor beta chains given below trace back to one sample, sequenced in a study of blood T cell repertoires in COVID-19. The data were produced by immunoSEQ multiplex PCR, yet TCRdb's version contains in-frame clones alone and is incomplete. The sample comprises about 300,000 clones, 86% of which are singletons, and about 1.7% rests with the top ten. The sequencing sample was made of peripheral blood. The origin of the receptors is a woman between 45 and 60 years old with acute or convalescent COVID-19.

V gene TRBV28 combines with J gene TRBJ2-3, with D perhaps matching TRBD2 (6 bases). This CDR3 spans 15 amino acids. The V gene lost 8 bases and the J gene lost 3 bases, with 18 bases spanning the gap. CDR1 is MDHEN and CDR2 is SYDVKM in the germline V gene. The chain's CDR3 is CASSSGGSATDTQYF. CDR3 DNA: TGTGCCAGCTCCTCTGGAGGGAGTGCGACAGATACGCAGTATTTT.

The gene calls are TRBV6-4 and TRBJ2-7; D is unresolved. Between the trimmed V and J ends, which lost 0 bases and 6 bases, there was a span of 9 bases. The CDR3 has 13 amino acids. The germline V gene has CDR1 MRHNA and CDR2 SNTAGT. The CDR3 reads CASSDSSRSEQYF. The CDR3 bases are TGTGCCAGCAGTGACTCGAGTCGGAGCGAGCAGTACTTC.

Only one count was recorded for this clone. This chain joins TRBV2 and TRBJ1-2; possibly TRBD1 for D (5 bases). Germline assignment: CDR1 SNHLY and CDR2 FYNNEI. V was trimmed by 6 bases and J by 8 bases, leaving 16 bases between them. The CDR3 has 13 residues. The CDR3 coding sequence is TGTGCCAGCAGCCAGGAGACAGTTGGCGGCTACACCTTC. The encoded protein is CASSQETVGGYTF.

The chain carries TRBV28 and TRBJ2-7; D unresolved. V was pared by 5 bases and J by 2 bases, with 7 bases between. In germline, CDR1 is MDHEN, CDR2 SYDVKM. This CDR3 is 12 amino acids long. This CDR3 reads CASSPSPYEQYF. For the CDR3, the DNA is TGTGCCAGCAGTCCCTCCCCCTACGAGCAGTACTTC.

CDR3 protein: CASSLAGLAAGDTQYF. For the CDR3, the DNA is TGTGCCAGCAGCTTAGCGGGACTAGCGGCCGGGGATACGCAGTATTTT. The chain combines TRBV7-2 with TRBJ2-3; TRBD2 aligns across 11 bases. CDR3 length: 16 amino acids. Germline CDR1 SGHTA, CDR2 FQGNSA. With 0 bases clipped from V and 6 bases from J, the junction kept 5 bases outside the gene matches.

A single count supports this clone. The chain has TRBV6-5 and TRBJ1-5, with TRBD1 matching 8 bases. CDR1 and CDR2 (germline): MNHEY, SVGAGI. The J segment lost 5 bases and the V segment lost 6 bases, leaving 9 bases of the junction unmatched. This CDR3 has 15 residues. CDR3 coding DNA: TGTGCCAGCAGCGTCGGACAGGGCCCAGATCAGCCCCAGCATTTT. Its translation is CASSVGQGPDQPQHF.

The rearrangement uses TRBV28 and TRBJ1-3, with TRBD1 matching over 8 bases. Germline assignment: CDR1 MDHEN and CDR2 SYDVKM. Trimming cost V 3 bases and J 0 bases; bases outside gene matches: 10. The CDR3 is 18 amino acids. The CDR3 spells CASSLDRARPFSGNTIYF. CDR3 in DNA: TGTGCCAGCAGTTTGGACAGGGCCCGTCCCTTCTCTGGAAACACCATATATTTT.

V usage is TRBV29-1 and J usage is TRBJ2-1, with 7 bases aligning to TRBD2. CDR3 length: 13 residues. From germline, CDR1 is SQVTM and CDR2 ANQGSEA. With 7 bases clipped from V and 6 bases from J, the junction kept 9 bases outside the gene matches. CDR3 DNA sequence: TGCAGCGGTCAAGCGGGAAAATCCAATGAGCAGTTCTTC. Its protein is CSGQAGKSNEQFF.

This chain links TRBV24-1 with TRBJ2-1; TRBD1 matches at 9 bases. Germline CDR1 reads KGHDR; CDR2 reads SFDVKD. This CDR3 spans 13 amino acids. V dropped 12 bases and J dropped 5; count of bases not matched to a gene: 7. CDR3: CASRQGEDNEQFF. The CDR3 DNA follows: TGTGCCTCAAGACAGGGGGAGGACAATGAGCAGTTCTTC.

This chain joins TRBV9 and TRBJ1-2; 9 nucleotides agree with TRBD1. Per the germline V gene, CDR1 is SGDLS and CDR2 is YYNGEE. The junction had 9 bases not matched to a gene; V was cut back by 1 base and J by 8 bases. There are 15 residues in the CDR3. The CDR3 region has the DNA TGTGCCAGCAGCGTACTCCCGGGACAGGGAAGCGGCTACACCTTC. This codes for CASSVLPGQGSGYTF.

The gene calls are TRBV4-1 and TRBJ1-5; 8 positions match TRBD1. The CDR3 totals 16 residues. Germline CDR1 reads MGHRA; CDR2 reads YSYEKL. Trimming took 3 bases from V and 3 from J; bases not matched to a gene: 7. The DNA of the CDR3 is TGCGCCAGCAGCCAGGCTATGACAGGGGTCAATCAGCCCCAGCATTTT. It yields the protein CASSQAMTGVNQPQHF.

This clone was recorded many times. This sequence joins TRBV7-9 and TRBJ2-1; perhaps TRBD1 as D (6 bases). The CDR3 has 14 amino acids. In germline, CDR1 is SEHNR, CDR2 FQNEAQ (reference sequence). The V and J ends lost 5 bases and 4 bases respectively, with 12 bases between them. CDR3 amino acids: CASSPNRDYNEQFF. The CDR3 DNA is TGTGCCAGCAGCCCCAACAGGGATTACAATGAGCAGTTCTTC.

In its sample, this clone was seen once. The chain combines TRBV7-2 with TRBJ2-7, with TRBD1 matching over 9 bases. CDR1 and CDR2 from the germline V gene are SGHTA and FQGNSA. The CDR3 totals 15 residues. The ends lost 4 bases at V and 4 bases at J; junction bases unmatched: 8. The CDR3 sequence is CASSSQQGARYEQYF. CDR3 in DNA: TGTGCCAGCAGCTCCCAACAGGGGGCAAGATACGAGCAGTACTTC.

This sequence joins TRBV6-1 and TRBJ2-7; no clear D. The CDR3 loop spans 14 amino acids. V was shortened by 2 bases and J by 2 bases, with 10 bases between the two germline ends. The germline V gene encodes CDR1 MNHNS and CDR2 SASEGT. The CDR3 sequence is CASSENPPPYEQYF. As DNA, the CDR3 is TGTGCCAGCAGTGAAAATCCCCCTCCCTACGAGCAGTACTTC.

The chain uses TRBV5-4 and TRBJ2-3, with 9 positions matching TRBD1. Trimming cost V 4 bases and J 4 bases; bases outside gene matches: 7. There are 15 residues in the CDR3. CDR1 is SGHNT, CDR2 YYREEE, per germline (reference sequence). The DNA of the CDR3 is TGTGCCAGCAGCACAGGGGGCGCTGGGGCAGATACGCAGTATTTT. This codes for CASSTGGAGADTQYF.

The chain recombines TRBV7-8 with TRBJ1-2; 9 positions agree with TRBD1. This CDR3 is 14 amino acids long. V dropped 5 bases and J dropped 5; count of bases not matched to a gene: 6. The germline V gene has CDR1 SGHVS and CDR2 FQNEAQ. CDR3 sequence: CASSLKGQGYGYTF. The DNA for the CDR3 is TGTGCCAGCAGCCTAAAGGGACAGGGTTATGGCTACACCTTC.

CDR3 region: CASSMMTSGTQYF. The CDR3 DNA is TGTGCCAGTAGTATGATGACTAGCGGGACCCAGTACTTC. This sequence joins TRBV19 and TRBJ2-5; 9 positions match TRBD2. The V gene's germline CDR1 is LNHDA and CDR2 SQIVND (reference sequence). V lost 3 bases to trimming and J lost 7 bases; unmatched junction nucleotides: 3. The CDR3 is made up of 13 amino acids.

The chain is built from TRBV30 and TRBJ1-4, with D hard to call. With 7 bases removed from V and 5 bases from J, the gap between germline ends came to 11 bases. In germline, CDR1 is GTSNPN, CDR2 SVGIG (reference sequence). The CDR3 totals 12 residues. The CDR3 coding sequence is TGTGCCTCCAATGAGCTGAATGAAAAACTGTTTTTT. Its translation is CASNELNEKLFF.

This clone was picked up a small number of times. The chain carries TRBV11-2 and TRBJ2-7; 13 positions agree with TRBD2. The CDR3 consists of 15 residues. V shed 5 bases, J shed 3 bases, and the junction held 4 bases outside the gene matches. CDR1 SGHAT and CDR2 FQNNGV come from the germline V gene. The CDR3 nucleotides read TGTGCCAGCAGCCTCGGACTAGCGGGGGTCTACGAGCAGTACTTC. Its translation is CASSLGLAGVYEQYF.

The gene calls are TRBV28 and TRBJ2-7; 8 bases match TRBD2. The ends lost 2 bases at V and 2 bases at J; junction bases unmatched: 5. The germline V gene encodes CDR1 MDHEN and CDR2 SYDVKM. This CDR3 spans 15 amino acids. CDR3 DNA: TGTGCCAGCAGTTTAGAACTAGCGGCCGCCTACGAGCAGTACTTC. Encoded protein: CASSLELAAAYEQYF.

The CDR3 loop is CASSPGAYEQYF. As DNA, the CDR3 is TGCGCCAGCAGCCCAGGGGCCTACGAGCAGTACTTC. J is TRBJ2-7 and V is TRBV5-1; D is possibly TRBD1 (6 bases). In germline, CDR1 is SGHRS, CDR2 YFSETQ. V lost 4 bases, J lost 2 bases, and 7 bases lay in between. The CDR3 is made up of 12 amino acids. Supplemented by reference TRBV5-1 and TRBJ2-7, the full variable domain reads KAGVTQTPRYLIKTRGQQVTLSCSPISGHRSVSWYQQTPGQGLQFLFEYFSETQRNKGNFPGRFSGRQFSNSRSEMNVSTLELGDSALYLCASSPGAYEQYFGPGTRLTVT.

This clone has a single count. V usage is TRBV7-2 and J usage is TRBJ1-1, with D possibly being TRBD1 (5 bases). Trimming cost V 4 bases and J 4 bases, with 16 bases left between them. This CDR3 is 15 amino acids long. CDR1 is SGHTA and CDR2 is FQGNSA in the germline V gene. This chain's CDR3 is CASSSPLGRITEAFF. CDR3 sequence (DNA): TGTGCCAGCAGCTCTCCCTTGGGGCGTATCACTGAAGCTTTCTTT. The full variable domain, in which reference TRBV7-2 and TRBJ1-1 provide the parts outside the CDR3, is GAGVSQSPSNKVTEKGKDVELRCDPISGHTALYWYRQSLGQGLEFLIYFQGNSAPDKSGLPSDRFSAERTGGSVSTLTIQRTQQEDSAVYLCASSSPLGRITEAFFGQGTRLTVV.

V usage is TRBV6-5 and J usage is TRBJ2-3, with a weak D call TRBD1 (6 bases). Trimming pared 5 bases from V and 10 bases from J, leaving 22 bases between. The CDR3 covers 15 residues. The V gene's germline CDR1 is MNHEY and CDR2 SVGAGI. In nucleotides, the CDR3 is TGTGCCAGCAGTCATGACGGACAGTTGGGAGTATCGCAGTATTTT. Protein sequence: CASSHDGQLGVSQYF.

The chain is built from TRBV19 and TRBJ1-1; D is perhaps TRBD1 (6 bases). The ends were cut back, 7 bases at V and 0 bases at J, with 15 bases in the middle. Germline V CDR1 and CDR2: LNHDA, SQIVND (reference sequence). CDR3 size: 15 residues. The CDR3 loop reads CASNEPQGLNTEAFF. CDR3 nucleotide sequence: TGTGCCAGTAACGAACCACAGGGCTTGAACACTGAAGCTTTCTTT.

This clone came up once. V usage is TRBV27 and J usage is TRBJ2-4, with 8 bases matching TRBD2. V was clipped by 2 bases and J by 7 bases; unmatched bases: 4. The CDR3 spans 14 residues. Germline V gene sequence: CDR1 MNHEY, CDR2 SMNVEV (reference sequence). CDR3 nucleotides: TGTGCCAGCAGTTTAGGGACTAGGTCGAACATTCAGTACTTC. It encodes CASSLGTRSNIQYF.

The J gene is TRBJ2-1, the V gene TRBV9, with D unclear. V shed 0 bases and J shed 6 bases, with 10 bases lying between them. This CDR3 spans 14 amino acids. CDR1 SGDLS and CDR2 YYNGEE come from the germline V gene. The chain's CDR3 is CASSVAAGRNEQFF. In nucleotides, the CDR3 is TGTGCCAGCAGCGTAGCGGCAGGTCGCAATGAGCAGTTCTTC.

Comments on this clone: The same CDR3 also results from other DNA sequences found in this sample. V is TRBV24-1 and J is TRBJ2-5, with D possibly matching TRBD1 (6 bases). The V end lost 2 bases, the J end lost 2 bases, and 8 bases lay between the germline ends. The CDR3 extends over 14 amino acids. Germline V gene lookup returns CDR1 KGHDR and CDR2 SFDVKD. In DNA form, the CDR3 reads TGTGCCACCAGTGATTACAGGGCACAAGAGACCCAGTACTTC. This gives the protein CATSDYRAQETQYF.

Turning to this clone: Other DNA variants within this sample encode the same CDR3. This rearrangement joins TRBV18 to TRBJ1-2, with 7 bases identical to TRBD1. J lost 6 bases, V lost 3 bases, and 1 base had no gene match. Germline values: CDR1 KGHSH, CDR2 LQKENI. The CDR3 is 12 amino acids. The DNA for the CDR3 is TGTGCCAGCTCACCCGACAGGGATGGCTACACCTTC. Its translation is CASSPDRDGYTF.

CDR3: CASSYSTGQAEFF. In DNA, the CDR3 is TGTGCCAGCAGTTACTCCACAGGACAGGCGGAATTCTTT. The genes are TRBV6-5 and TRBJ1-1; TRBD1 aligns across 7 bases. The junction had 9 bases not matched to a gene; V was cut back by 0 bases and J by 14 bases. Germline V gene sequence: CDR1 MNHEY, CDR2 SVGAGI. This CDR3 comprises 13 residues.

V gene TRBV24-1 combines with J gene TRBJ1-2; 7 bases line up with TRBD1. The CDR3 loop spans 14 amino acids. Trimming removed 3 bases from V and 3 bases from J; junction bases left unmatched: 3. Germline CDR1 KGHDR, CDR2 SFDVKD. The chain's CDR3 is CATSDRTGDYGYTF. As DNA, the CDR3 is TGTGCCACCAGTGATCGGACAGGTGACTATGGCTACACCTTC.